The present TCR beta chain was sequenced within a study of cytotoxic CD8 clonotypes in ibrutinib-treated CLL. Study-wide findings and caveats: Measured clonality at baseline was greater than in age-matched healthy donors and tracked with circulating CD8+ T-cell counts.

To note about this clone: Its antigen remains unidentified.

Depth targeted 1 in 200,000 to 1 in 1 million T cells, averaging roughly 9.7x coverage per clonotype. Assay used: immunoSEQ multiplex PCR; TCRdb lists only in-frame clones, some missing. The table has about 70,000 clones, 75% to 95% seen once; the top ten hold roughly 3%. This CDR3 has 15 residues. Germline-derived CDR1 and CDR2 are SEHNR and FQNEAQ (reference sequence). Unmatched junction bases numbered 13, after V lost 5 bases and J lost 9 bases. The clonotype comes from a human donor with chronic lymphocytic leukemia. Sample: PBMCs, taken after 12 months of ibrutinib treatment. This chain connects TRBV7-9 to TRBJ2-3, with 8 bases fitting TRBD2. CDR3 residues: CASSPRGREGGTQYF. CDR3 nucleotides: TGTGCCAGCAGCCCGCGGGGACGGGAGGGGGGCACGCAGTATTTT.